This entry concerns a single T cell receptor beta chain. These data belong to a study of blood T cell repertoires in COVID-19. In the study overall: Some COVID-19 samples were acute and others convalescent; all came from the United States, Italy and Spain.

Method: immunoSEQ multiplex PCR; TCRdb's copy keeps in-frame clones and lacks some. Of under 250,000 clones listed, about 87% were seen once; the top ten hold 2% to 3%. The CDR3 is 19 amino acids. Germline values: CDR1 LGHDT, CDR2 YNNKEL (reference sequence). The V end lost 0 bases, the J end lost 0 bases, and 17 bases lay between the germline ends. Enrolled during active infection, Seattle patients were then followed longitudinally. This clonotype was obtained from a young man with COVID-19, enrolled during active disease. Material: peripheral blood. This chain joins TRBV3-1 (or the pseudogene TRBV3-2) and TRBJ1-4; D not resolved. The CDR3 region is CASSQDPAGRFATNEKLFF. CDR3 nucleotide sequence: TGTGCCAGCAGCCAAGATCCGGCGGGCCGGTTTGCAACTAATGAAAAACTGTTTTTT.